The 21 T cell receptor beta chains given below trace back to one sample, sequenced in a study of T cell repertoires in cytomegalovirus infection. These TCRs are of unknown antigen specificity. MiXCR, applied by TCRdb to the reads, yields one record per CDR3 protein. The sample includes under 150,000 distinct CDR3 sequences, 20% to 30% seen only once; the top ten take 34%. The sequenced material came from PBMCs, sequenced either directly or after in vitro stimulation (not recorded which). The receptors stem from a human donor in good health (CMV status not recorded). Some clones in this sample may be carry-over from other donors' samples.

There are a few counts of this clonotype. This sequence joins TRBV28 and TRBJ2-5; D is perhaps TRBD1 or TRBD2 (5 bases each). Trimming stripped 6 bases from V and 4 bases from J, with 15 bases between. The germline V gene has CDR1 MDHEN and CDR2 SYDVKM. The CDR3 is 14 amino acids. CDR3 residues: CASRASLGRETQYF. DNA of the CDR3: TGTGCCAGCAGGGCTAGCTTGGGGCGAGAGACCCAGTACTTC.

Only a few counts were recorded for this clonotype. V gene TRBV7-6 combines with J gene TRBJ2-3; 10 bases match TRBD1. The ends lost 5 bases at V and 6 bases at J; junction bases unmatched: 5. CDR1 and CDR2 from the germline V gene are SGHVS and FNYEAQ. The CDR3 runs 14 residues. The CDR3 sequence: CASSADRGKDTQYF. As DNA, the CDR3 is TGTGCCAGCAGCGCGGACAGGGGGAAGGATACGCAGTATTTT. Supplemented by reference TRBV7-6 and TRBJ2-3, the full variable domain reads GAGVSQSPRYKVTKRGQDVALRCDPISGHVSLYWYRQALGQGPEFLTYFNYEAQQDKSGLPNDRFSAERPEGSISTLTIQRTEQRDSAMYRCASSADRGKDTQYFGPGTRLTVL.

This chain connects TRBV4-3 to TRBJ2-1; D is possibly TRBD1 or TRBD2 (6 bases each). The germline gives CDR1 LGHNA, CDR2 YSLEER. V was clipped by 3 bases and J by 6 bases, with 12 bases between them. This CDR3 is 14 amino acids long. The CDR3 DNA reads TGCGCCAGCAGCCATCCCAGGGGAGGCAATGAGCAGTTCTTC. The encoded protein is CASSHPRGGNEQFF.

This chain connects TRBV6-5 to TRBJ2-1; the D is unclear. CDR1 and CDR2 from the germline V gene are MNHEY and SVGAGI. This CDR3 spans 15 amino acids. The germline V and J ends were trimmed by 0 bases and 0 bases, with 6 bases remaining between them. The CDR3 nucleotides are TGTGCCAGCAGTTACTCCCTTAGCTCCTACAATGAGCAGTTCTTC. Residues: CASSYSLSSYNEQFF.

This clonotype was seen many times. V and J are TRBV12-3 or TRBV12-4 and TRBJ1-2, with unresolved D. Trimming left V 1 base short and J 2 bases short, with 5 bases between. The CDR3 runs to 13 residues. The CDR3 protein is CASSLGGNYGYTF. DNA for the CDR3: TGTGCCAGCAGTTTAGGAGGAAACTATGGCTACACCTTC.

The V call is TRBV2, the J call TRBJ1-2; D unclear. The CDR3 is made up of 16 amino acids. Per germline, CDR1 SNHLY and CDR2 FYNNEI. V was clipped by 3 bases and J by 2 bases, with 16 bases between them. CDR3 DNA sequence: TGTGCCAGCAGTGACACCAGGCGGGGAAGGAACTATGGCTACACCTTC. Its translation is CASSDTRRGRNYGYTF. The whole variable domain, filled in from reference TRBV2 and TRBJ1-2, reads EPEVTQTPSHQVTQMGQEVILRCVPISNHLYFYWYRQILGQKVEFLVSFYNNEISEKSEIFDDQFSVERPDGSNFTLKIRSTKLEDSAMYFCASSDTRRGRNYGYTFGSGTRLTVV.

The rearrangement joins TRBV24-1 to TRBJ2-2, with a possible D match to TRBD1 (5 bases). The CDR3 covers 14 residues. Germline CDR1 and CDR2: KGHDR and SFDVKD. V lost 4 bases and J lost 3, with 8 bases in between. DNA for the CDR3: TGTGCCACCAGTGACTCGACAGACACCGGGGAGCTGTTTTTT. It specifies CATSDSTDTGELFF.

This clonotype appeared many times. The chain uses TRBV6-1 and TRBJ2-7; D is possibly TRBD1 (7 bases). Per germline, CDR1 MNHNS and CDR2 SASEGT. The CDR3 runs to 15 residues. Trimming removed 5 bases at V and 2 bases at J, with 16 bases between. CDR3 region: CASSPRRDRPYEQYF. For the CDR3, the DNA is TGTGCCAGCAGTCCCAGGAGGGACAGACCCTACGAGCAGTACTTC.

V and J are TRBV2 and TRBJ2-5; D perhaps matches TRBD2 (5 bases). From germline, CDR1 is SNHLY and CDR2 FYNNEI. This CDR3 spans 13 amino acids. The germline V and J ends were trimmed by 6 bases and 4 bases, with 12 bases remaining between them. In nucleotides, the CDR3 is TGTGCCAGCAGCCAGCGGATGGGAGAGACCCAGTACTTC. It encodes CASSQRMGETQYF.

CDR3 in amino acids: CASSLEGTSSPQYF. In nucleotides, the CDR3 is TGTGCCAGCAGCTTAGAAGGGACTAGTTCCCCGCAGTATTTT. This sequence joins TRBV7-6 and TRBJ2-3; TRBD2 matches 8 bases. The germline gives CDR1 SGHVS, CDR2 FNYEAQ. This CDR3 region has 14 residues. V lost 1 base, J lost 10 bases, and 7 bases stayed unmatched.

Ten or more counts support this clonotype. The chain combines TRBV7-2 with TRBJ2-1; D is undetermined. Germline CDR1 and CDR2: SGHTA and FQGNSA. V gave up 6 bases and J gave up 3 bases, with 9 bases separating them. The CDR3 length is 13 residues. The CDR3 sequence is CASRTVGYNEQFF. CDR3 in DNA: TGTGCCAGCAGAACAGTGGGCTACAATGAGCAGTTCTTC.

This clonotype appeared a single time. The CDR3 DNA reads TGCGCCAGCAGCCGAGAACCGAGGGCTAGGGAGCAGTACTTC. Its protein product is CASSREPRAREQYF. V gene TRBV4-3 combines with J gene TRBJ2-7, with a tentative D call TRBD2 (5 bases). Germline CDR1 is LGHNA and CDR2 is YSLEER. The CDR3 contains 14 residues. V dropped 4 bases and J dropped 7 bases, with 17 bases sitting between them.

The gene calls are TRBV29-1 and TRBJ2-7; D gene unclear. This CDR3 has 12 amino acids. Germline CDR1 is SQVTM and CDR2 is ANQGSEA. V lost 4 bases and J lost 4, with 11 bases in between. DNA of the CDR3: TGCAGCGTTGTCGGTACGAGGTACGAGCAGTACTTC. It codes for CSVVGTRYEQYF.

This clonotype occurred many times. The chain is built from TRBV10-3 and TRBJ2-7, with 12 bases that match TRBD2. Unmatched junction bases numbered 15, after V lost 6 bases and J lost 3 bases. CDR3 length: 18 amino acids. Germline V gene data show CDR1 as ENHRY and CDR2 as SYGVKD. The CDR3 here is CAIRSLAGGPNWDYEQYF. CDR3 nucleotides: TGTGCCATCAGGAGTCTAGCGGGAGGGCCCAATTGGGACTACGAGCAGTACTTC.

The chain recombines TRBV7-8 with TRBJ2-1, with 12 bases identical to TRBD2. The CDR3 is 16 residues long. The germline V gene encodes CDR1 SGHVS and CDR2 FQNEAQ. The V gene end was trimmed by 4 bases and the J gene end by 7 bases; junction bases not matched to a gene: 8. In nucleotides, the CDR3 is TGTGCCAGCAGCTCTCTACTAGCGGGAGGACGGAATGAGCAGTTCTTC. It codes for CASSSLLAGGRNEQFF.

This clonotype was seen repeatedly, ten times or more. This chain joins TRBV7-2 and TRBJ1-6, with D hard to call. V lost 0 bases and J 6 bases, leaving 3 bases between the germline ends. The germline V gene encodes CDR1 SGHTA and CDR2 FQGNSA. There are 13 residues in the CDR3. CDR3 DNA sequence: TGTGCCAGCAGCTTAGCGGCTAATTCACCCCTCCACTTT. This encodes CASSLAANSPLHF.

The chain couples TRBV19 to TRBJ1-1; tentatively, D is TRBD1 (5 bases). Trimming left V 3 bases short and J 3 bases short, with 11 bases between. The CDR3 totals 14 residues. The germline V gene encodes CDR1 LNHDA and CDR2 SQIVND (reference sequence). DNA of the CDR3: TGTGCCAGTAGTATGCGGGGGTCGGACACTGAAGCTTTCTTT. Its translation: CASSMRGSDTEAFF.

In this sample, this clonotype turned up a few times. The chain joins TRBV6-2 or TRBV6-3 to TRBJ2-7, with 7 bases fitting TRBD1. V was clipped by 6 bases and J by 2 bases; unmatched bases: 4. This CDR3 comprises 13 residues. Germline loops: CDR1 MNHEY, CDR2 SVGEGT. Here the CDR3 DNA reads TGTGCCAGCAGCACGCAGGGGGCCTACGAGCAGTACGTC. Protein: CASSTQGAYEQYV.

This sequence joins TRBV7-2 and TRBJ2-1; D is tentatively TRBD1 or TRBD2 (6 bases each). V shed 5 bases and J shed 6 bases, with 14 bases lying between them. The CDR3 runs 14 residues. The V gene's germline CDR1 is SGHTA and CDR2 FQGNSA. The DNA of the CDR3 is TGTGCCAGCAGCCCGGGGGAAGGGGGCAATGAGCAGTTCTTC. It specifies CASSPGEGGNEQFF.

This clonotype showed up just a few times. V usage is TRBV7-2 and J usage is TRBJ2-3; perhaps D is TRBD1 or TRBD2 (6 bases each). Germline V gene sequence: CDR1 SGHTA, CDR2 FQGNSA. CDR3 length: 16 residues. V lost 5 bases to trimming and J lost 5 bases, with 20 bases between them. In DNA, the CDR3 is TGTGCCAGCAGCCGAAGAGGGAGGACAGCCATAGATACGCAGTATTTT. This encodes CASSRRGRTAIDTQYF.

This clonotype was seen a few times. This sequence joins TRBV7-6 and TRBJ2-5; 9 bases are shared with TRBD2. CDR1 SGHVS and CDR2 FNYEAQ come from the germline V gene. This CDR3 comprises 15 residues. Trimming at V came to 5 bases and at J to 5 bases, leaving 9 bases not matched to a gene. The CDR3 region is CASSRSGSPMETQYF. The CDR3 region has the DNA TGTGCCAGCAGCCGTAGCGGGAGCCCTATGGAGACCCAGTACTTC.